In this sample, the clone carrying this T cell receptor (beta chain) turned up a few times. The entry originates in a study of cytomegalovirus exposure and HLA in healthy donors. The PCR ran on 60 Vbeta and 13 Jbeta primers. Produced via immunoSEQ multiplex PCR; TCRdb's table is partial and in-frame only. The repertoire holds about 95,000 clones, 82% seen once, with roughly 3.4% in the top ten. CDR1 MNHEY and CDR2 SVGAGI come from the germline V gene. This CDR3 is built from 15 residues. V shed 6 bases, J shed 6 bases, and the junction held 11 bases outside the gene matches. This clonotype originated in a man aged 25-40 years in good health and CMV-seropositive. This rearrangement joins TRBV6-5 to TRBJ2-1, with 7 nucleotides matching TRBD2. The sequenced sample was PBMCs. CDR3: CASSFFAGESNEQFF. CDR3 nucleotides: TGTGCCAGCAGCTTCTTTGCGGGAGAATCCAATGAGCAGTTCTTC.